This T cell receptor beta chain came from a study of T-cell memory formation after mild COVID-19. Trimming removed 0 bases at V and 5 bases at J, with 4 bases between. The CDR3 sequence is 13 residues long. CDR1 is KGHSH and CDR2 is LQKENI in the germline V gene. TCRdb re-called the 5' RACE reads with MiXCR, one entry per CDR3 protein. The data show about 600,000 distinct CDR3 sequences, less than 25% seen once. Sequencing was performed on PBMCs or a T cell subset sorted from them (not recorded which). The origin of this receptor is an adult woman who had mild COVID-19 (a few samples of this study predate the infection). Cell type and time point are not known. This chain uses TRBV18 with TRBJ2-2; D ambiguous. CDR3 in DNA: TGTGCCAGCTCACCACCGCGGACCGGGGAGCTGTTTTTT. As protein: CASSPPRTGELFF.